This T cell receptor (beta chain) stems from a study of cytomegalovirus exposure and HLA in healthy donors. Vbeta (60) and Jbeta (13) primers were used in the PCR. Some clones are missing from TCRdb's copy, which holds only in-frame ones; the method was immunoSEQ multiplex PCR. The sample yields some 170,000 clones, roughly four fifths seen once. The CDR3 totals 11 residues. CDR1 SNHLY and CDR2 FYNNEI come from the germline V gene. V lost 7 bases and J 4 bases, leaving 7 bases between the germline ends. V is TRBV2 and J is TRBJ1-2; D is ambiguous. The specimen was PBMCs. The sequence derives from a young woman in good health and CMV-seropositive. CDR3 sequence reads: CASMIVYGYTF. The CDR3 DNA reads TGTGCCAGCATGATAGTCTATGGCTACACCTTC.